This TCR beta chain was captured by sequencing in a study of post-analysis software for immune sequencing data (dated by TCRdb to between 2014 and 2017). About the study as a whole: Disease courses on record covered relapsing-remitting, secondary progressive and progressive-relapsing multiple sclerosis, though some patients had no subtype annotation. The patient repertoires were set against around ten previously published healthy control repertoires from donors whose ages ranged from about 6 to 25 years. A subset of samples was prepared in parallel using single-end sample barcoding, then pooled and co-amplified after Illumina adapter ligation. The full study reports these points: Normalized Chao1 diversity was significantly lower in multiple sclerosis patients than controls, suggesting substantial peripheral T-cell clonal expansion. When samples were clustered directly using the F measure, samples prepared in the same batch co-clustered strongly, which prompted a batch-effect correction. Significantly higher frequencies in patients than in controls were found for roughly 5 TRBV segments, including TRBV5-6, TRBV5-1 and TRBV20-1. The multiple sclerosis patient group was slightly younger than the control group.

TCR beta repertoires were profiled from peripheral blood of approximately 13 young patients with multiple sclerosis to demonstrate the VDJtools post-analysis software. The multiple sclerosis patients were children and adolescents between roughly 6 and 17 years of age. A remark on this clonotype: Its specific antigen is unknown. Base qualities were left out, and no much larger clone turns up one base away.

Receptor libraries were prepared by PCR. TCRdb lists the instrument as Illumina HiSeq 2500. Unique molecular identifiers were incorporated into TCR beta cDNA libraries to reduce PCR and sequencing biases. Per 1 to 10 million input T cells, 500,000 or so cDNA molecules were obtained, such that each molecule approximated one T cell. The patient libraries were prepared and sequenced using the same protocol as the earlier healthy control dataset. Samples belonging to the same batch were prepared together, multiplexed and sequenced on a shared HiSeq lane. The paper's processing steps were these. Raw barcoded reads were processed with MIGEC, and single-read molecular identifier groups were discarded before consensus assembly and CDR3 extraction. VDJtools was used for post-analysis of the clonotype tables, with diversity normalized by down-sampling every dataset to the smallest sample size. To correct batch-related cross-sample contamination, repertoire overlap clustering matched CDR3 amino acid sequences but not nucleotide sequences. The public reads were reprocessed in TCRdb via fastp at Q25 and MiXCR, keeping in-frame beta chains. Every entry covers one CDR3 protein and lists the most common genes and DNA from its rows. Here the V and J calls rest on TCRdb's processing, not on the authors' analysis. Here the sample has about 540,000 distinct CDR3 sequences; under 40% occur a single time. Approximately 6% of the sample is in the top ten clones.

V is shortened by 0 bases, J by 5 bases, and the region joining them spans 7 bases. CDR1 and CDR2, per the germline V gene (reference sequence), are MNHNY and SVGAGI. Reading from cysteine to phenylalanine, the CDR3 counts 13 amino acids. Of the read, only the CDR3 DNA is kept; its 39 bases are in frame from base 1. The sample comprised blood. Here the chain combines TRBV6-6 and TRBJ1-2; a confident D gene designation cannot be given. This clonotype originated in a girl between 2 and 17 years old with multiple sclerosis. The bases read TGTGCCAGCAGTTACTCCAACAGTTATGGCTACACCTTC. It translates as CASSYSNSYGYTF.